Listed here are 6 T cell receptor beta chains from one sample, sequenced in a study of CD8 T cells in Susac syndrome. Random hexamers were used to reverse transcribe an amount of about 0.45 to 1 ug RNA. A single record per CDR3 protein comes from TCRdb applying MiXCR to the immunoSEQ multiplex PCR reads. The sample consists of around 200,000 distinct CDR3 sequences, 85% to 95% of them appearing once. The specimen was CD4+ T cells from PBMCs. The origin of the receptors is a human donor in good health.

The V gene is TRBV28, the J gene TRBJ2-7; D is possibly TRBD1 or TRBD2 (5 bases each). Germline CDR1 and CDR2: MDHEN and SYDVKM. Trimming cost V 6 bases and J 7 bases, with 16 bases left between them. The CDR3 has 13 amino acids. CDR3 in amino acids: CASSPGGGREQYV. In DNA form, the CDR3 reads TGTGCCAGCAGCCCAGGTGGGGGTCGGGAGCAGTACGTC.

V gene TRBV9 combines with J gene TRBJ1-1, with D perhaps TRBD1 (6 bases). The CDR3 covers 13 residues. Germline values: CDR1 SGDLS, CDR2 YYNGEE. Deletions cut 3 bases from V and 4 bases from J, with 10 bases between. DNA of the CDR3: TGTGCCAGCAGCGCAACAGGGAGCACTGAAGCTTTCTTT. Protein: CASSATGSTEAFF.

This chain connects TRBV18 to TRBJ2-3; D gene ambiguous. The CDR3 extends over 13 amino acids. CDR1 and CDR2 from the germline V gene are KGHSH and LQKENI. The V end was cut by 1 base, the J end by 2 bases, with 4 bases between. Here the CDR3 reads CASSPRNTDTQYF. In DNA form, the CDR3 reads TGTGCCAGCTCACCACGAAACACAGATACGCAGTATTTT.

The chain uses TRBV29-1 and TRBJ1-2; tentatively, D is TRBD1 (6 bases). Trimming removed 0 bases from V and 4 bases from J, with 18 bases in between. The CDR3 is 16 residues long. Germline-derived CDR1 and CDR2 are SQVTM and ANQGSEA. The CDR3 loop is CSVEDGWGANGYGYTF. As DNA, the CDR3 is TGCAGCGTTGAAGATGGGTGGGGGGCAAACGGCTATGGCTACACCTTC.

This clonotype was found once. The chain uses TRBV4-2 and TRBJ2-7; 7 bases map to TRBD2. Looked up from germline, CDR1 is LGHNA and CDR2 is YNFKEQ. Trimming took 0 bases from V and 2 from J; bases not matched to a gene: 10. The CDR3 covers 17 residues. The CDR3 loop is CASSQDPLGTNAYEQYF. In nucleotides, the CDR3 is TGTGCCAGCAGCCAAGATCCTTTGGGGACTAACGCCTACGAGCAGTACTTC.

The chain employs TRBV3-1 and TRBJ2-2, with TRBD2 matching over 11 bases. After removal of 4 bases from V and 5 bases from J, the junction contained 6 bases not matched to a gene. The CDR3 sequence is 16 residues long. The V gene's germline CDR1 is LGHDT and CDR2 YNNKEL (reference sequence). The CDR3 loop reads CASSRLAGGGTGELFF. The CDR3 DNA reads TGTGCCAGCAGCCGGCTAGCGGGAGGTGGGACCGGGGAGCTGTTTTTT. The full variable domain, in which reference TRBV3-1 and TRBJ2-2 provide the parts outside the CDR3, is DTAVSQTPKYLVTQMGNDKSIKCEQNLGHDTMYWYKQDSKKFLKIMFSYNNKELIINETVPNRFSPKSPDKAHLNLHINSLELGDSAVYFCASSRLAGGGTGELFFGEGSRLTVL.